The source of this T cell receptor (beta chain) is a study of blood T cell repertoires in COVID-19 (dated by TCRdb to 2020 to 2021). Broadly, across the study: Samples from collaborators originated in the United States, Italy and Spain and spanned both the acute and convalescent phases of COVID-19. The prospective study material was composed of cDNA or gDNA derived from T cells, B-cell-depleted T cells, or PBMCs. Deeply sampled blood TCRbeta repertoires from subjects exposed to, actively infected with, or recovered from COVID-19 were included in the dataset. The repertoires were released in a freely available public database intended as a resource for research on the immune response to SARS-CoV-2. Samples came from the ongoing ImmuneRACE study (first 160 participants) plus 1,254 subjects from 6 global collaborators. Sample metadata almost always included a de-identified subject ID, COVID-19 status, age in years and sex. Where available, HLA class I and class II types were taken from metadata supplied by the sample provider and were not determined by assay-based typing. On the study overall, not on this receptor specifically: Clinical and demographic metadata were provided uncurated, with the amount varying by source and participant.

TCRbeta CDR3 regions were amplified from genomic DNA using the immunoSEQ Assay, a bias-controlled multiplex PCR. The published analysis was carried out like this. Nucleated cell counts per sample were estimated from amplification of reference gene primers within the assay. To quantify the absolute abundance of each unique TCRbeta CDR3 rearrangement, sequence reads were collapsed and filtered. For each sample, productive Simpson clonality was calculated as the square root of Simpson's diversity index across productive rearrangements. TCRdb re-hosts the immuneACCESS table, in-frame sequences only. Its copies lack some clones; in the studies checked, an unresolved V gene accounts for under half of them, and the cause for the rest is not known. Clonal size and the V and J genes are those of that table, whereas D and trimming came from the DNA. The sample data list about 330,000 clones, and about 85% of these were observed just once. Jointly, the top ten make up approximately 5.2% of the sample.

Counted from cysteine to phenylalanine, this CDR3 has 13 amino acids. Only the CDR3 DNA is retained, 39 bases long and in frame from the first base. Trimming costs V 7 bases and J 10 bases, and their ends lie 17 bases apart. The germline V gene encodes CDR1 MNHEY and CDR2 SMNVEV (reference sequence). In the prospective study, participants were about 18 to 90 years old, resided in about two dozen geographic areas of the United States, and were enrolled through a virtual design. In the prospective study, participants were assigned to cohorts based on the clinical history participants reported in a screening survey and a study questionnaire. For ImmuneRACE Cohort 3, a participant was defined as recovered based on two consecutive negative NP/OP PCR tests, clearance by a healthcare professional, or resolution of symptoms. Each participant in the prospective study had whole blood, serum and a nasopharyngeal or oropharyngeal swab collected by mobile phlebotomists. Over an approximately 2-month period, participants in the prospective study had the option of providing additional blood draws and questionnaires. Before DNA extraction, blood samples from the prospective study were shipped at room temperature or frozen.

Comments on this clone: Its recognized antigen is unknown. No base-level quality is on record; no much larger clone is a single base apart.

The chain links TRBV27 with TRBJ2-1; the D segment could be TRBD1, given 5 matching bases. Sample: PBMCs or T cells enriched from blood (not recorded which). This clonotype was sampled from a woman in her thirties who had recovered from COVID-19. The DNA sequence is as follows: TGTGCCAGCACTCCTTGGACCGCAGGGGAGCAGTTCTTC. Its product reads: CASTPWTAGEQFF.